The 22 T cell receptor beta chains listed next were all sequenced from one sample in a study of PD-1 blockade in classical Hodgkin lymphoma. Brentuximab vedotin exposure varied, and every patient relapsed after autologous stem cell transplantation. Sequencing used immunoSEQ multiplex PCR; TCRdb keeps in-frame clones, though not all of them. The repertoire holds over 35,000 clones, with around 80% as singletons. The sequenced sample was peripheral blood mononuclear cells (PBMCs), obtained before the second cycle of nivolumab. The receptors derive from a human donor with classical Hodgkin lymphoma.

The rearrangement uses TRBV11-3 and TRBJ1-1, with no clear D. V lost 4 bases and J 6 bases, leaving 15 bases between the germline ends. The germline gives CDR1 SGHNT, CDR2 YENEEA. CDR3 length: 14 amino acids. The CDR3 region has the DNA TGTGCCAGCAGCTCACTCATTTTGGACCCTGAAGCTTTCTTT. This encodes CASSSLILDPEAFF.

DNA for the CDR3: TGTGCCAGCAGCCCCGAATTGGAGTCTTGGGAGACCCAGTACTTC. Protein product: CASSPELESWETQYF. The gene calls are TRBV7-6 and TRBJ2-5; the D is unclear. Trimming shortened V by 5 bases and J by 5 bases, and 18 bases separated the two germline ends. The germline V gene encodes CDR1 SGHVS and CDR2 FNYEAQ. The CDR3 loop spans 15 amino acids.

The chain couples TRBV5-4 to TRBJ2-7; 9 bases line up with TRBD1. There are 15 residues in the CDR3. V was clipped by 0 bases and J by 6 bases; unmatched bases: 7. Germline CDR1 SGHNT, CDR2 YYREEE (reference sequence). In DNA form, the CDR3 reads TGTGCCAGCAGCTTGGGGGGACAGGGTGACGGCGAGCAGTACTTC. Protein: CASSLGGQGDGEQYF.

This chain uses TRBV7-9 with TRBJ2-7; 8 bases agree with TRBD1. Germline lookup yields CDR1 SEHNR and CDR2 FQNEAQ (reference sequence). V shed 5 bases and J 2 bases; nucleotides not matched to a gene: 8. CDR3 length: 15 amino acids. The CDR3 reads CASSPQDRAAYEQYF. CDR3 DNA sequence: TGTGCCAGCAGCCCTCAGGACAGGGCTGCCTACGAGCAGTACTTC. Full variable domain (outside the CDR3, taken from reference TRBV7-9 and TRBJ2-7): DTGVSQNPRHKITKRGQNVTFRCDPISEHNRLYWYRQTLGQGPEFLTYFQNEAQLEKSRLLSDRFSAERPKGSFSTLEIQRTEQGDSAMYLCASSPQDRAAYEQYFGPGTRLTVT.

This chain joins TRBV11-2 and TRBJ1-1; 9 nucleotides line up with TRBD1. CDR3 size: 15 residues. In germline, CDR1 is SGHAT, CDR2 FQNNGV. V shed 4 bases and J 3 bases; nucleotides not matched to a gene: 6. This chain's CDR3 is CASSSYRGHDTEAFF. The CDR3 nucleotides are TGTGCCAGCAGCTCATACAGGGGGCACGACACTGAAGCTTTCTTT. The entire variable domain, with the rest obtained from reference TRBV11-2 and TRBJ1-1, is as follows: EAGVAQSPRYKIIEKRQSVAFWCNPISGHATLYWYQQILGQGPKLLIQFQNNGVVDDSQLPKDRFSAERLKGVDSTLKIQPAKLEDSAVYLCASSSYRGHDTEAFFGQGTRLTVV.

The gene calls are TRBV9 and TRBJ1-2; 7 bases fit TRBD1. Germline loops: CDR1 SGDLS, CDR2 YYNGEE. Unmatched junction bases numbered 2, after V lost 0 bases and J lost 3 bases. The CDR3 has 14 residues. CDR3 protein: CASSVEGAHYGYTF. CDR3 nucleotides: TGTGCCAGCAGCGTAGAGGGGGCCCACTATGGCTACACCTTC. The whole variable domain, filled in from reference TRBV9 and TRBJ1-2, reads DSGVTQTPKHLITATGQRVTLRCSPRSGDLSVYWYQQSLDQGLQFLIQYYNGEERAKGNILERFSAQQFPDLHSELNLSSLELGDSALYFCASSVEGAHYGYTFGSGTRLTVV.

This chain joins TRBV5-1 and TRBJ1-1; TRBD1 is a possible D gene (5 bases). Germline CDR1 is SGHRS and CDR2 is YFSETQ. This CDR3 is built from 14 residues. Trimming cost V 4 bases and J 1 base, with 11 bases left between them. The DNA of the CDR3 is TGCGCCAGCAGCGGGGGACCGCGGAACACTGAAGCTTTCTTT. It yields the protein CASSGGPRNTEAFF.

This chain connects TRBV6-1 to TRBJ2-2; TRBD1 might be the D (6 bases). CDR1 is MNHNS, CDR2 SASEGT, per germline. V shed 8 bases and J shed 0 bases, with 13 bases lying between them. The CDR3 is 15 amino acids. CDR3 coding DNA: TGTGCCAGCTTTGAGGACAGTACGAACACCGGGGAGCTGTTTTTT. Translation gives CASFEDSTNTGELFF.

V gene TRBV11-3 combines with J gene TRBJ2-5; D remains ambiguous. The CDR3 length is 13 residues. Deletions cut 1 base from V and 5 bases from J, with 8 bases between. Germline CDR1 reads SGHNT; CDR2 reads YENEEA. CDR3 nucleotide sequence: TGTGCCAGCAGCTTAGCGGGTGCGGAGACCCAGTACTTC. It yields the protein CASSLAGAETQYF.

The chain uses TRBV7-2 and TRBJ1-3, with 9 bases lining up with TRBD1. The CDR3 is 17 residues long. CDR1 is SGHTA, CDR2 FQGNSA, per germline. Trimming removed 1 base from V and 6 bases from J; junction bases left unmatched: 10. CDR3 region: CASSLVYVRQGENTIYF. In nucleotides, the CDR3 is TGTGCCAGCAGCTTAGTTTATGTGAGACAGGGGGAAAACACCATATATTTT.

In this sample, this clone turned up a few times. Here the CDR3 reads CAISVSGPRNTEAFF. The CDR3 DNA reads TGTGCCATCAGTGTTTCGGGACCCCGGAACACTGAAGCTTTCTTT. The rearrangement joins TRBV10-3 to TRBJ1-1; perhaps TRBD1 as D (5 bases). The V gene lost 4 bases and the J gene lost 1 base, with 13 bases spanning the gap. CDR3 length equals 15 residues. CDR1 is ENHRY, CDR2 SYGVKD, per germline.

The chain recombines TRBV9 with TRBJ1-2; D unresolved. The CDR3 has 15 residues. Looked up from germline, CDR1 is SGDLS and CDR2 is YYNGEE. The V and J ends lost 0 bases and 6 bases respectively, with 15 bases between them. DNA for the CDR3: TGTGCCAGCAGCGTAGTGGTAGGATCACCAAATGGCTACACCTTC. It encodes CASSVVVGSPNGYTF.

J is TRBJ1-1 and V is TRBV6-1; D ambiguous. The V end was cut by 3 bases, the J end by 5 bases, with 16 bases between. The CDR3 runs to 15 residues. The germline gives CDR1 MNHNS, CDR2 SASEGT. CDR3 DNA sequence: TGTGCCAGCAGTGATTGGGCGGCGGGCAATACTGAAGCTTTCTTT. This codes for CASSDWAAGNTEAFF.

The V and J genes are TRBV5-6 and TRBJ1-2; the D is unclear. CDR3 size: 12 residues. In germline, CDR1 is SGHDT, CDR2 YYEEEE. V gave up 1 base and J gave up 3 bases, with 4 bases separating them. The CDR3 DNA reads TGTGCCAGCAGCTTGAGGGACTATGGCTACACCTTC. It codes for CASSLRDYGYTF. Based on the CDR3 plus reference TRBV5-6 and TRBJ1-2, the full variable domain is DAGVTQSPTHLIKTRGQQVTLRCSPKSGHDTVSWYQQALGQGPQFIFQYYEEEERQRGNFPDRFSGHQFPNYSSELNVNALLLGDSALYLCASSLRDYGYTFGSGTRLTVV.

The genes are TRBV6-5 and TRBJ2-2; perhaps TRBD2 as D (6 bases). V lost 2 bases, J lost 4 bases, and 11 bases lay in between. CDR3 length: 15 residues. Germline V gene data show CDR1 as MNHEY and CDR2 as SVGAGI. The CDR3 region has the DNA TGTGCCAGCAGTTACGGCGGGGATATCACCGGGGAGCTGTTTTTT. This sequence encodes CASSYGGDITGELFF.

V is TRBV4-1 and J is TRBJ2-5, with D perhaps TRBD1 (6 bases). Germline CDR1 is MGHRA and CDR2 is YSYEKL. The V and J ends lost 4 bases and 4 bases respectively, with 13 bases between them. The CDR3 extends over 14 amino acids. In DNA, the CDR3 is TGCGCCAGCAGCCTCCCGGACAGAAGAGAGACCCAGTACTTC. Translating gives CASSLPDRRETQYF.

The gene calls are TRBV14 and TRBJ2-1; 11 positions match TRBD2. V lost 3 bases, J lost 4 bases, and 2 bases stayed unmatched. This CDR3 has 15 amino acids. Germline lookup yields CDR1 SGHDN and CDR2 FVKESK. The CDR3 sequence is CASSQGTSGYNEQFF. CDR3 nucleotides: TGTGCCAGCAGCCAGGGGACTAGCGGATACAATGAGCAGTTCTTC.

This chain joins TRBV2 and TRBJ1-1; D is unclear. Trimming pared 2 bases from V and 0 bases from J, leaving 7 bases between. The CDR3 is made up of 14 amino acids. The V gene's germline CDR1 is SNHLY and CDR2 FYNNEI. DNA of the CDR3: TGTGCCAGCAGTGAAATAGACTTGAACACTGAAGCTTTCTTT. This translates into CASSEIDLNTEAFF. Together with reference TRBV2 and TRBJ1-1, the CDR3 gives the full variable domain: EPEVTQTPSHQVTQMGQEVILRCVPISNHLYFYWYRQILGQKVEFLVSFYNNEISEKSEIFDDQFSVERPDGSNFTLKIRSTKLEDSAMYFCASSEIDLNTEAFFGQGTRLTVV.

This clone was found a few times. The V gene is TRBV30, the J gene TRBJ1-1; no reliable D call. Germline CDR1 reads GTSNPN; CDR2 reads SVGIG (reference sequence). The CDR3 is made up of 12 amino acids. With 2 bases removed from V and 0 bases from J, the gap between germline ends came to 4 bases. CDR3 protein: CAWSTLNTEAFF. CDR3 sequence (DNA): TGTGCCTGGAGTACGTTGAACACTGAAGCTTTCTTT.

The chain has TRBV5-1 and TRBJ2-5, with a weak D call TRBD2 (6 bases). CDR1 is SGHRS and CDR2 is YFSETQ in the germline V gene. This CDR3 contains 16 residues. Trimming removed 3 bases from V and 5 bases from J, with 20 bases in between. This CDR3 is CASSWGRISGGETQYF. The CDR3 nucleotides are TGCGCCAGCAGCTGGGGAAGGATCTCCGGAGGGGAGACCCAGTACTTC.

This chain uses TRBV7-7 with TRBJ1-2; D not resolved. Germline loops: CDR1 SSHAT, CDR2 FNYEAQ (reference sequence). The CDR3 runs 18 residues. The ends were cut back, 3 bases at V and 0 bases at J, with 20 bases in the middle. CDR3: CASSFFEQFPPANYGYTF. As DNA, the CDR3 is TGTGCCAGCAGCTTCTTCGAGCAATTCCCCCCCGCTAACTATGGCTACACCTTC.

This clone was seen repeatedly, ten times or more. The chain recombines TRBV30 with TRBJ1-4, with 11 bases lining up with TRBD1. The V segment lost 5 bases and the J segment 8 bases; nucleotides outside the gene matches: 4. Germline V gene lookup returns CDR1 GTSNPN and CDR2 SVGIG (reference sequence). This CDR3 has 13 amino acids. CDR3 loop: CAWEDRGREKLFF. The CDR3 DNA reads TGTGCCTGGGAGGACAGGGGGCGAGAAAAACTGTTTTTT.